The sequence of this T cell receptor (beta chain) was determined in a study of T cell repertoires in cytomegalovirus infection. Looking at the study overall: In public TCR beta signatures, there were indications of both CMV infection and matching HLA type. Study results and limitations: Across the ex vivo response, the dominant clonotypes were HLA-C-restricted CMV-specific TCR beta clonotypes. Carriage of CMV together with the relevant HLA was identifiable through cumulative public TCR beta family frequency.

J was trimmed by 0 bases and V by 3 bases; bases with no gene match: 13. Germline CDR1 and CDR2: SGHNT and YYREEE (reference sequence). The CDR3 totals 19 residues. Via MiXCR, TCRdb re-called the reads, giving one row per CDR3 protein. Seen here are approximately 500,000 distinct CDR3 sequences, 15% to 20% observed once, and the top ten hold around 25%. Only a few counts were recorded for this clonotype. The antigen is not known. The sequence was collected from a human donor in good health (CMV status not recorded). Some clones in this sample may be carry-over from other donors' samples. Specimen: CD8+ T cells from PBMCs. The chain recombines TRBV5-4 with TRBJ2-7; 12 nucleotides align to TRBD2. The CDR3 coding sequence is TGTGCCAGCAGCTCCCCGGGACTAGCGGGTGGTCCCACCTCCTACGAGCAGTACTTC. Translated: CASSSPGLAGGPTSYEQYF.